Listed below are T cell receptor beta chains from one sample, sequenced in a study of blood T cell repertoires in COVID-19. The table came from immunoSEQ multiplex PCR; TCRdb's copy has only in-frame clones and leaves some out. The sample lists 150,000 to 200,000 clones, 60% to 85% occurring once. Sequenced material: peripheral blood. The source of these receptors is a man aged 60 to 69 with active or convalescent COVID-19. Each CDR3 is given with its conserved first and last residue. A D gene is named only where the DNA matches it firmly. Clone size, where shown, is once, few, many, or a class for clones that have expanded.

CDR3nt	CDR3aa	abundance	v_gene	d_gene	j_gene
TGTGCCAGCAGCCCCGACCGGGAGGACAATGAGCAGTTCTTC	CASSPDREDNEQFF	.	TRBV7-2	TRBD2	TRBJ2-1
TGTGCCAGCAGCGTACAGGGGGCCTTTCTAAAGAACACTGAAGCTTTCTTT	CASSVQGAFLKNTEAFF	once	TRBV13	TRBD1	TRBJ1-1
TGTGCCTCACTACCAGGGGGAAAATATGAAAAACTGTTTTTT	CASLPGGKYEKLFF	.	TRBV28	TRBD1	TRBJ1-4
TGCAGTGCTAGTTCGGACAACCCGAACACTGAAGCTTTCTTT	CSASSDNPNTEAFF	.	TRBV20-1	.	TRBJ1-1
TGTGCCAGCAGTCCCCGGGGTCCGAATCTCTACGAGCAGTACTTC	CASSPRGPNLYEQYF	.	TRBV28	.	TRBJ2-7
TGTGCCAGCAGTTCGCTACAGGGGAACACTGAAGCTTTCTTT	CASSSLQGNTEAFF	.	TRBV28	.	TRBJ1-1
TGTGCCAGCAGCGTCACCAGAGGGGGCAGCTTATACGAGCAGTACTTC	CASSVTRGGSLYEQYF	.	TRBV13	TRBD1	TRBJ2-7
TGTGCCAGCTCACCGGGACTCCGCCCCTCCTACGAGCAGTACTTC	CASSPGLRPSYEQYF	few	TRBV18	.	TRBJ2-7
TGTGCCACCAGCGCACGGACAGGCCATTCACCCCTCCACTTT	CATSARTGHSPLHF	.	TRBV15	TRBD1	TRBJ1-6
TGTGCCAGTTTGGACAGAGGCGATGGCTACACCTTC	CASLDRGDGYTF	.	TRBV28	.	TRBJ1-2
TGCGCCAGCAGCCAAGATATCGCTAACTATGGCTACACCTTC	CASSQDIANYGYTF	few	TRBV4-3	.	TRBJ1-2
TGTGCCAGCAGCTGGGCGAGGGCAACTAATGAAAAACTGTTTTTT	CASSWARATNEKLFF	.	TRBV5-5	.	TRBJ1-4
TGTGCCAGCAGATTGACAGGGGGCGCAGCCGGGGCCAACGTCCTGACTTTC	CASRLTGGAAGANVLTF	.	TRBV7-2	TRBD1	TRBJ2-6
TGTGCCAGCAGCTACGGGACTAGCAGCTACGAGCAGTACTTC	CASSYGTSSYEQYF	.	TRBV7-9	TRBD2	TRBJ2-7
TGTGCCAGCAGCGTAGGGGGTCTAGCGGTTAATGAGCAGTTCTTC	CASSVGGLAVNEQFF	.	TRBV9	TRBD2	TRBJ2-1
TGTGCCACCAGTGATTCTCGGGTTAGGGAGACCCAGTACTTC	CATSDSRVRETQYF	.	TRBV24-1	.	TRBJ2-5
TGTGCCAGCAGTTACTCTTATGGCAATCAGCCCCAGCATTTT	CASSYSYGNQPQHF	.	TRBV6-2/TRBV6-3	.	TRBJ1-5
TGTGCCTCTTCCCGGACAGGAAGAAACTACGAGCAGTACTTC	CASSRTGRNYEQYF	.	TRBV25-1	TRBD1	TRBJ2-7
TGTGCCAGCAGCCAAGATGGGCCAAACCAAGAGACCCAGTACTTC	CASSQDGPNQETQYF	.	TRBV3-1/TRBV3-2	.	TRBJ2-5
TGCGCCAGCAGCACCGGTTTGTACAATGAGCAGTTCTTC	CASSTGLYNEQFF	.	TRBV4-3	.	TRBJ2-1
TGCGCCAGCAGCTTGGATGGACAGAGTTCCTACGAGCAGTACTTC	CASSLDGQSSYEQYF	.	TRBV5-1	.	TRBJ2-7
TGTGCCAGCAGCCAAGATAGGGCAGGGGGAAGGGAAAAACTGTTTTTT	CASSQDRAGGREKLFF	.	TRBV4-2	TRBD1	TRBJ1-4
TGTGCCAGCAGTTACCCCCTGAAGGGGGCCTACAATGAGCAGTTCTTC	CASSYPLKGAYNEQFF	.	TRBV6-2/TRBV6-3	.	TRBJ2-1
TGTGCCAGCAGTTCAGCAGGGTCGAACACTGAAGCTTTCTTT	CASSSAGSNTEAFF	.	TRBV6-5	.	TRBJ1-1
TGTGCCAGCAGCCGGGTACTAGTAGGGGGCCCCGGGGAGCTGTTTTTT	CASSRVLVGGPGELFF	.	TRBV27	TRBD1	TRBJ2-2
TGCGCCAGCAGTGCGACAGGAAAAGAGACCCAGTACTTC	CASSATGKETQYF	.	TRBV10-2	.	TRBJ2-5
TGCGCCAGCAGCTTAGAACTTAACTATGGCTACACCTTC	CASSLELNYGYTF	.	TRBV5-1	.	TRBJ1-2
TGTGCCAGCTCACCGGCCAGGGGAAATGAGCAGTTCTTC	CASSPARGNEQFF	.	TRBV18	.	TRBJ2-1
TGCGCCAGCAGCTTGTCCTTACAGCCGAACTATGGCTACACCTTC	CASSLSLQPNYGYTF	.	TRBV5-1	.	TRBJ1-2
TGTGCCAGCGGCGGGAGTGCCTACAATGAGCAGTTCTTC	CASGGSAYNEQFF	.	TRBV7-3	TRBD2	TRBJ2-1
TGTGCCAGCAGTTTACCCCGGGGGGGGGCCGATACGCAGTATTTT	CASSLPRGGADTQYF	once	TRBV28	TRBD2	TRBJ2-3
TGTGCCAGCAGCAGCCGGGACAGGGTTGGGCAGCCCCAGCATTTT	CASSSRDRVGQPQHF	.	TRBV2	TRBD1	TRBJ1-5